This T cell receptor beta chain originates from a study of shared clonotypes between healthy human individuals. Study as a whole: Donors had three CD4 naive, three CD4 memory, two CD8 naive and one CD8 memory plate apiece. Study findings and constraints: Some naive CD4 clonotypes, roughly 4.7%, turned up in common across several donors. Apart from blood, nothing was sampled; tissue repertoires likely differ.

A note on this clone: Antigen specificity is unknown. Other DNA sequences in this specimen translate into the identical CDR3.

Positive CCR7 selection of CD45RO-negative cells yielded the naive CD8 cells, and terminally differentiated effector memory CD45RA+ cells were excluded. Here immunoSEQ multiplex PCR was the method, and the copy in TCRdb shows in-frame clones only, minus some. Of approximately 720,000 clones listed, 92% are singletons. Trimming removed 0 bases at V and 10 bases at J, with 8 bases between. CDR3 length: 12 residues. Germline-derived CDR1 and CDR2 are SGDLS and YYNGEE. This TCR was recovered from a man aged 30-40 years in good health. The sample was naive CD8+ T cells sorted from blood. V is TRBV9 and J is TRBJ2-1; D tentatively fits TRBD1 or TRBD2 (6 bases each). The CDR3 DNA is TGTGCCAGCAGCGTAGAGGGGGGCGAGCAGTTCTTC. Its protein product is CASSVEGGEQFF.